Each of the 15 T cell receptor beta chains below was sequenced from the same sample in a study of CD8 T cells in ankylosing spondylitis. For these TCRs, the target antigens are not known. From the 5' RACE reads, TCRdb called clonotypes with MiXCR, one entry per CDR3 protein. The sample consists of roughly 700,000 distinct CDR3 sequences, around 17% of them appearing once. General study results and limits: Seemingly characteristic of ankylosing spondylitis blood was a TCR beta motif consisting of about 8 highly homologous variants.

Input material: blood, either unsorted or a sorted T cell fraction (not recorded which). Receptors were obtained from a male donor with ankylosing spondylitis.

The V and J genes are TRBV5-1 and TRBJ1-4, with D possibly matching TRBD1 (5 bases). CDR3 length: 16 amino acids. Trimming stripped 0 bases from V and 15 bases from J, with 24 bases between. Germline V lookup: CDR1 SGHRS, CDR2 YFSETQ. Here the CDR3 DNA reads TGCGCCAGCAGCTTGGTTTCAGACAGCGAAAGAAGGCGGTTGTTTTTT. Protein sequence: CASSLVSDSERRRLFF. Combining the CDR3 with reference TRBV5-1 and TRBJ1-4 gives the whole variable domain KAGVTQTPRYLIKTRGQQVTLSCSPISGHRSVSWYQQTPGQGLQFLFEYFSETQRNKGNFPGRFSGRQFSNSRSEMNVSTLELGDSALYLCASSLVSDSERRRLFFGSGTQLSVL.

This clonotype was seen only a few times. CDR3 loop: CARRREQYF. Written as DNA, the CDR3 is TGTGCGCGTAGGAGGGAGCAGTACTTC. The chain carries TRBV28 and TRBJ2-7; maybe TRBD2 (5 bases). This CDR3 is built from 9 residues. Germline loops: CDR1 MDHEN, CDR2 SYDVKM. Full variable domain (remainder filled in from reference TRBV28 and TRBJ2-7): DVKVTQSSRYLVKRTGEKVFLECVQDMDHENMFWYRQDPGLGLRLIYFSYDVKMKEKGDIPEGYSVSREKKERFSLILESASTNQTSMYLCARRREQYFGPGTRLTVT.

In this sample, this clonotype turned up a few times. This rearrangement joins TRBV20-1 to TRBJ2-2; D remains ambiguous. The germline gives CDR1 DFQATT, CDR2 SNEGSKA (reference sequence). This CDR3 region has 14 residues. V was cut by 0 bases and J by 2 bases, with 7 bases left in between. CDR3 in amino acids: CSARDWVNTGELFF. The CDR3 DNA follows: TGCAGTGCTAGAGATTGGGTAAACACCGGGGAGCTGTTTTTT.

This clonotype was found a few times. CDR3 residues: CASSSGRGISYGYTF. Here the CDR3 DNA reads TGTGCCAGCAGCTCAGGGCGGGGAATATCATATGGCTACACCTTC. The rearrangement joins TRBV5-5 to TRBJ1-2, with D tentatively TRBD1 (5 bases). The CDR3 is 15 amino acids. Germline loops: CDR1 SGHKS, CDR2 YYEKEE (reference sequence). Trimming pared 3 bases from V and 5 bases from J, leaving 17 bases between.

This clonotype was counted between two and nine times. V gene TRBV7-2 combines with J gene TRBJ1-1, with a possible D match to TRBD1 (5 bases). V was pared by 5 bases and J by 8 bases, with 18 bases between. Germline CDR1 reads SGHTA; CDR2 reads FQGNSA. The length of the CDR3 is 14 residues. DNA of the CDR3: TGTGCCAGCAGCCAGAAGGTTGGGGGAAGCGAAGCTTTCTTT. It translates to CASSQKVGGSEAFF.

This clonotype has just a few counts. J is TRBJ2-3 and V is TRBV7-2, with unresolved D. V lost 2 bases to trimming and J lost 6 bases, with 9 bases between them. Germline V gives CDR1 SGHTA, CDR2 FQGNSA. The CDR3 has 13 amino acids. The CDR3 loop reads CASSLNRPDTQYF. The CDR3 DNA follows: TGTGCCAGCAGCTTAAACCGCCCGGATACGCAGTATTTT.

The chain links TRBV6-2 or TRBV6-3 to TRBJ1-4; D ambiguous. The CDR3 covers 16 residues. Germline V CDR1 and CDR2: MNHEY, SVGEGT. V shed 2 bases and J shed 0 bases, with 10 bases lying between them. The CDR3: CASSYGVAATNEKLFF. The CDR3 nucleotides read TGTGCCAGCAGTTACGGTGTCGCAGCAACTAATGAAAAACTGTTTTTT.

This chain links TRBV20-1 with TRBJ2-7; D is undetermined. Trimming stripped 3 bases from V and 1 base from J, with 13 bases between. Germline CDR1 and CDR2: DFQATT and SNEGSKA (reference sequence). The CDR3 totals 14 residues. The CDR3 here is CSASIGGRSYEQYF. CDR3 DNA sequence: TGCAGTGCTAGTATCGGTGGCAGATCCTACGAGCAGTACTTC.

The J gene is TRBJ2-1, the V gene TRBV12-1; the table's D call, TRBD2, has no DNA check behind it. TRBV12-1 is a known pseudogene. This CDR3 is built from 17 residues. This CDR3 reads CASSPTSGRAPYNEQFF. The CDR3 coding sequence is TGTGCCAGCAGCCCTACTAGCGGGAGAGCCCCCTACAATGAGCAGTTCTTC.

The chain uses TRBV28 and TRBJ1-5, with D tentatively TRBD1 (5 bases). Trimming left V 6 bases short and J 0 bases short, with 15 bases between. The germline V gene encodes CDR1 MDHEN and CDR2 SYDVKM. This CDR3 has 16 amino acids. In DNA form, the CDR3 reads TGTGCCAGCAGCCCGTTGCGGGGGGTTAGCAATCAGCCCCAGCATTTT. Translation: CASSPLRGVSNQPQHF. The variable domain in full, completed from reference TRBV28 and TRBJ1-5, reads DVKVTQSSRYLVKRTGEKVFLECVQDMDHENMFWYRQDPGLGLRLIYFSYDVKMKEKGDIPEGYSVSREKKERFSLILESASTNQTSMYLCASSPLRGVSNQPQHFGDGTRLSIL.

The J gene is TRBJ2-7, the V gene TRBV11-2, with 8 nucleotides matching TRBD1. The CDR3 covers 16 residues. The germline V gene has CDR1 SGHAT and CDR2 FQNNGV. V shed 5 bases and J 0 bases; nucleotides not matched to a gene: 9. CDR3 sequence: CASSPRVDRASYEQYF. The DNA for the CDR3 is TGTGCCAGCAGCCCGCGAGTGGACAGGGCCTCCTACGAGCAGTACTTC.

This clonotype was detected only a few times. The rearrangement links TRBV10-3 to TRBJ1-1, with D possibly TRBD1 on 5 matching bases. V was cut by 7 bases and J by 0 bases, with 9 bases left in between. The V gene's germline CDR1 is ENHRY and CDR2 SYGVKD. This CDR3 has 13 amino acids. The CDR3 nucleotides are TGTGCCATCATGGACACTTTGAACACTGAAGCTTTCTTT. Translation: CAIMDTLNTEAFF.

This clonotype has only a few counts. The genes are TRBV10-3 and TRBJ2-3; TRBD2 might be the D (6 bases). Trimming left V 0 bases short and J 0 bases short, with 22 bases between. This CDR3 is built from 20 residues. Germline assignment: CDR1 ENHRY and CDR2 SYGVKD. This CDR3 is CAISESTRGRGGVSTDTQYF. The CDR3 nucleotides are TGTGCCATCAGTGAGTCGACTCGGGGGAGAGGAGGTGTTAGCACAGATACGCAGTATTTT.

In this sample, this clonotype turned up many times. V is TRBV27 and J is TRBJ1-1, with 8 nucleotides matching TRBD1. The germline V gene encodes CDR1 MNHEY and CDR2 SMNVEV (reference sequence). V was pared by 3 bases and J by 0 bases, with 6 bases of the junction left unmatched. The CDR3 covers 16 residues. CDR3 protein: CASSLQGAVVNTEAFF. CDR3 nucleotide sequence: TGTGCCAGCAGTTTGCAGGGGGCTGTAGTGAACACTGAAGCTTTCTTT.

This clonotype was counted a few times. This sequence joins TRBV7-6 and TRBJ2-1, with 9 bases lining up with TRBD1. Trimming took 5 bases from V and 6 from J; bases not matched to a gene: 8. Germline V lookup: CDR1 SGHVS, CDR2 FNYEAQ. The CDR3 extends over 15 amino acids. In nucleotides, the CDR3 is TGTGCCAGCAGCGCCGGGACAGGGAATTCCAATGAGCAGTTCTTC. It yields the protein CASSAGTGNSNEQFF.